Each of the 3 T cell receptor beta chains below was sequenced from the same sample in a study of shared clonotypes between healthy human individuals. Profiling relied on immunoSEQ multiplex PCR, and the TCRdb table lists in-frame clones only, not all of them. The sample includes some 2,100,000 clones, more than 90% of them seen just once. The sample was naive CD4+ T cells sorted from blood. Documented subset: CD45RA+ positively selected. Source of these receptors: a man in his late teens or twenties in good health.

This clone was seen a few times. The gene calls are TRBV18 and TRBJ2-5; 8 bases line up with TRBD2. The J segment lost 6 bases and the V segment lost 8 bases, leaving 14 bases of the junction unmatched. Germline CDR1 KGHSH, CDR2 LQKENI. The CDR3 extends over 15 amino acids. In DNA, the CDR3 is TGTGCCAGCCACCGGTCTTCGGGAGGGCCGCAGACCCAGTACTTC. Protein sequence: CASHRSSGGPQTQYF.

The chain has TRBV27 and TRBJ2-7; 9 bases are a match to TRBD2. This CDR3 region has 19 residues. V lost 6 bases, J lost 3 bases, and 21 bases stayed unmatched. CDR1 and CDR2 (germline): MNHEY, SMNVEV (reference sequence). CDR3 in amino acids: CASRRAGLAGPKDFYEQYF. DNA for the CDR3: TGTGCCAGCAGGCGAGCGGGGCTAGCGGGGCCCAAAGATTTCTACGAGCAGTACTTC.

A word on this clone: The sample has other DNA sequences that encode this CDR3 too. The CDR3 reads CAISPGQGNTIYF. In DNA form, the CDR3 reads TGTGCCATCAGTCCGGGACAGGGAAACACCATATATTTT. V usage is TRBV10-3 and J usage is TRBJ1-3; 7 bases agree with TRBD1. Germline V CDR1 and CDR2: ENHRY, SYGVKD. Losses at the gene ends were 5 bases for V and 4 bases for J; bases not matched to a gene: 2. The length of the CDR3 is 13 residues.